This T cell receptor (beta chain) was recorded in a study of shared clonotypes between healthy human individuals. Study-wide results and limits: Only a few donors were included, so the genetic and exposure-history diversity represented was limited.

Profiled with immunoSEQ multiplex PCR; TCRdb holds only in-frame clones, not every one. This sample has more than 2,000,000 clones; roughly 92% occur once, and the top ten carry around 0.14%. About this clone itself: Antigen unknown.

Germline CDR1 and CDR2: MNHNS and SASEGT. V shed 8 bases and J 9 bases; nucleotides not matched to a gene: 10. This CDR3 spans 13 amino acids. The TCR sequence derives from a young man in good health. The chain couples TRBV6-1 to TRBJ1-1; TRBD1 matches 9 bases. The source material was naive CD4+ T cells sorted from blood. Subset denoted: CD45RA+ positively selected. The CDR3 DNA reads as TGTGCCAGCGTTCTAACCGGGACAGGGAAAGCTTTCTTT. It codes for CASVLTGTGKAFF.